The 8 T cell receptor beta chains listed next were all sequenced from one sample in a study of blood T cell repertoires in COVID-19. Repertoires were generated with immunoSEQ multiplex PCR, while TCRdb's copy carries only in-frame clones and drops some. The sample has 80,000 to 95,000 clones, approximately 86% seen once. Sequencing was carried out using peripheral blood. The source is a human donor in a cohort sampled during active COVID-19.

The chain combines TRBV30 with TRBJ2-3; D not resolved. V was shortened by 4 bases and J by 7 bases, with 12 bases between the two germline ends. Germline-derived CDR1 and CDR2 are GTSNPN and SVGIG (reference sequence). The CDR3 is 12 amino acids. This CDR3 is CAWTQTAYTQYF. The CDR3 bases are TGTGCCTGGACCCAGACTGCCTATACGCAGTATTTT.

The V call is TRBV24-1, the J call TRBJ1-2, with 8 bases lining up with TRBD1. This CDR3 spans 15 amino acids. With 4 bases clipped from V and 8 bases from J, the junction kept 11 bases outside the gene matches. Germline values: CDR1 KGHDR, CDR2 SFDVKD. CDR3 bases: TGTGCCACCAGTGACTGTCCCGGGACAGGCTGCGGCTACACCTTC. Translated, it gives CATSDCPGTGCGYTF.

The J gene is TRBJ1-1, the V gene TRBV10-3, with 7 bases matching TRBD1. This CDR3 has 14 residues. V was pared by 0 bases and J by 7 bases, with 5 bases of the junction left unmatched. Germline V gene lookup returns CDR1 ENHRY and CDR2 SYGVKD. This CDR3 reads CAISESEGAGEAFF. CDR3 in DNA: TGTGCCATCAGTGAGTCGGAGGGGGCAGGTGAAGCTTTCTTT.

The CDR3 sequence is CASSQGARGRNTDTQYF. The CDR3 DNA reads TGCGCCAGCAGCCAAGGGGCTCGCGGGAGGAACACAGATACGCAGTATTTT. The rearrangement uses TRBV4-1 and TRBJ2-3; TRBD2 aligns across 8 bases. The CDR3 consists of 17 residues. With 1 base clipped from V and 2 bases from J, the junction kept 8 bases outside the gene matches. Germline assignment: CDR1 MGHRA and CDR2 YSYEKL.

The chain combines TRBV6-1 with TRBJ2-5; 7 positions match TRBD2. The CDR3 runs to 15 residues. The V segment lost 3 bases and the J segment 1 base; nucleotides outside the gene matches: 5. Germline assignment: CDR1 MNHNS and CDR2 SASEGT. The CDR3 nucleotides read TGTGCCAGCAGTGAGGGGCTAGCGGTCCAAGAGACCCAGTACTTC. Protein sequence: CASSEGLAVQETQYF.

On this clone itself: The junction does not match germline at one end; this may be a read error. The CDR3 nucleotides read TGTGCTAGCAGCTTAGAAACGGGTCTGTTCAATGAGCAGTTCTTC. This translates into CASSLETGLFNEQFF. The chain couples TRBV7-7 to TRBJ2-1, with D uncertain. Per the germline V gene, CDR1 is SSHAT and CDR2 is FNYEAQ (reference sequence). The CDR3 spans 15 residues.

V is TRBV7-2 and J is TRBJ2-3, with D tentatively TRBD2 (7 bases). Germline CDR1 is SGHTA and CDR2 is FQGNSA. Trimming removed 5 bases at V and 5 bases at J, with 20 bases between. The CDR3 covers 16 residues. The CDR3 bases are TGTGCCAGCAGCCCGCAGCACGGGGGGCCAAGAGATACGCAGTATTTT. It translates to CASSPQHGGPRDTQYF.

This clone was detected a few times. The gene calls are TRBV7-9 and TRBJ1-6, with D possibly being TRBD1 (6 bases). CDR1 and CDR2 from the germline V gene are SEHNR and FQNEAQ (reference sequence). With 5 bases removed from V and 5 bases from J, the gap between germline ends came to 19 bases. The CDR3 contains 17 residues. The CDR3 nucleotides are TGTGCCAGCAGCCTCGAGACCGTTGAGGGGGATAATTCACCCCTCCACTTT. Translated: CASSLETVEGDNSPLHF.